This TCR beta chain stems from a study of regulatory T cells in long-lasting Graves disease. Study background: Graves' patients who were just diagnosed had used antithyroid drugs for under 3 months. Findings of the study overall: The work looked only at peripheral blood and did not look at thyroid tissue. There was favoring of TRBV28, TRBJ1-2 and TRBJ2-5 in persistent disease.

The sample's time point: newly diagnosed GD, antithyroid drugs for less than 3 months. The authors made the TCR library using RNA they extracted from PBMCs. In each case, Graves' disease was diagnosed per American Thyroid Association guidelines. The CDR3 contains 14 residues. V gave up 5 bases and J gave up 5 bases; unmatched junction bases: 5. The germline V gene has CDR1 SEHNR and CDR2 FQNEAQ (reference sequence). This clonotype was seen repeatedly, ten times or more. Its antigen remains unknown. Through Arm-PCR of CDR3 regions and iRepertoire HTBI primers, TCR beta libraries were built. TCRdb redid the calling of the multiplex PCR reads with MiXCR, one entry per CDR3 protein. The repertoire includes around 420,000 distinct CDR3 sequences, less than 20% of them detected once, and approximately 21% sits in the top ten.

This chain joins TRBV7-9 and TRBJ1-1, with 10 bases aligning to TRBD1. The sequence derives from a female donor with Graves disease. The specimen comprised peripheral blood mononuclear cells (PBMCs), sampled at new diagnosis, from a patient treated with antithyroid drugs. CDR3 loop: CASSIDRGRTEAFF. Here the CDR3 DNA reads TGTGCCAGCAGCATTGACAGGGGGCGGACTGAAGCTTTCTTT.